The 8 T cell receptor beta chains reported below all come from one sample, sequenced in a study of shared clonotypes between healthy human individuals. Method: immunoSEQ multiplex PCR; TCRdb's copy keeps in-frame clones and lacks some. The repertoire holds 2.3 million or so clones, with more than 80% as singletons. Sequenced: naive CD4+ T cells from PBMCs. Noted subset: CD45RA+ positively selected. Every receptor here comes from a man younger than 35 in good health. Some clones in this sample may be carry-over from other donors' samples.

The CDR3 bases are TGTGCCAGCAGCGTTGGGGCGGGTCGAGACATTCAGTACTTC. Its protein is CASSVGAGRDIQYF. The chain recombines TRBV9 with TRBJ2-4; D may be TRBD1 or TRBD2 (5 bases each). The CDR3 consists of 14 residues. Trimming stripped 2 bases from V and 8 bases from J, with 14 bases between. Germline-derived CDR1 and CDR2 are SGDLS and YYNGEE.

The rearrangement uses TRBV10-3 and TRBJ2-3; 7 bases are a match to TRBD1. The germline V gene encodes CDR1 ENHRY and CDR2 SYGVKD. Unmatched junction bases numbered 7, after V lost 6 bases and J lost 4 bases. CDR3 size: 14 residues. CDR3 bases: TGTGCCATCAGGGCGGCAACAGGGGCAGATACGCAGTATTTT. Its protein product is CAIRAATGADTQYF.

This chain uses TRBV7-9 with TRBJ1-1, with D possibly being TRBD1 (6 bases). Germline CDR1 SEHNR, CDR2 FQNEAQ (reference sequence). The CDR3 runs to 16 residues. V was trimmed by 7 bases and J by 1 base, leaving 19 bases between them. CDR3 sequence (DNA): TGTGCCAGCACCTTTAAGGCAGGGGATAAGAACACTGAAGCTTTCTTT. Protein product: CASTFKAGDKNTEAFF. The full variable domain, rest sourced from reference TRBV7-9 and TRBJ1-1, is DTGVSQNPRHKITKRGQNVTFRCDPISEHNRLYWYRQTLGQGPEFLTYFQNEAQLEKSRLLSDRFSAERPKGSFSTLEIQRTEQGDSAMYLCASTFKAGDKNTEAFFGQGTRLTVV.

Of note for this clone: This specimen includes other DNA sequences encoding the same CDR3. The chain employs TRBV10-3 and TRBJ2-1; the match to TRBD2 covers 14 bases. Germline lookup yields CDR1 ENHRY and CDR2 SYGVKD. V was pared by 6 bases and J by 0 bases, with 1 base of the junction left unmatched. The CDR3 length is 16 residues. This CDR3 reads CAISGTSGSSYNEQFF. The CDR3 nucleotides read TGTGCCATCAGCGGGACTAGCGGGAGCTCCTACAATGAGCAGTTCTTC.

This clone is a singleton in its sample. The chain carries TRBV6-5 and TRBJ2-4; 7 nucleotides match TRBD1. Germline V gene data show CDR1 as MNHEY and CDR2 as SVGAGI. The length of the CDR3 is 12 residues. V shed 8 bases and J 7 bases; nucleotides not matched to a gene: 5. CDR3 nucleotide sequence: TGTGCCAGCTCCCAGGGGGAGAACATTCAGTACTTC. This translates into CASSQGENIQYF.

This chain links TRBV6-5 with TRBJ2-1; D gene unclear. The CDR3 consists of 15 residues. CDR1 is MNHEY, CDR2 SVGAGI, per germline. The V end was cut by 1 base, the J end by 0 bases, with 7 bases between. The CDR3 reads CASSYFPSSYNEQFF. CDR3 nucleotides: TGTGCCAGCAGTTACTTCCCAAGCTCCTACAATGAGCAGTTCTTC.

The V call is TRBV7-3, the J call TRBJ2-7; D may be TRBD1 (5 bases). Trimming took off 2 bases at V and 2 bases at J, with 10 bases between the two ends. This CDR3 has 14 amino acids. CDR1 and CDR2 (germline): SGHTA, FQGTGA. The CDR3 DNA is TGTGCCAGCAGCTTACTCTTGGGGCCCTACGAGCAGTACTTC. This encodes CASSLLLGPYEQYF.

The rearrangement links TRBV10-1 to TRBJ2-3; 12 bases are a match to TRBD2. V lost 3 bases, J lost 0 bases, and 19 bases stayed unmatched. The CDR3 is 22 amino acids. Per the germline V gene, CDR1 is WNHNN and CDR2 is SYGVQD (reference sequence). CDR3 sequence: CASSDFWTSGAPPSLSTDTQYF. CDR3 in DNA: TGCGCCAGCAGTGACTTCTGGACTAGCGGGGCCCCCCCCTCTTTGAGCACAGATACGCAGTATTTT.